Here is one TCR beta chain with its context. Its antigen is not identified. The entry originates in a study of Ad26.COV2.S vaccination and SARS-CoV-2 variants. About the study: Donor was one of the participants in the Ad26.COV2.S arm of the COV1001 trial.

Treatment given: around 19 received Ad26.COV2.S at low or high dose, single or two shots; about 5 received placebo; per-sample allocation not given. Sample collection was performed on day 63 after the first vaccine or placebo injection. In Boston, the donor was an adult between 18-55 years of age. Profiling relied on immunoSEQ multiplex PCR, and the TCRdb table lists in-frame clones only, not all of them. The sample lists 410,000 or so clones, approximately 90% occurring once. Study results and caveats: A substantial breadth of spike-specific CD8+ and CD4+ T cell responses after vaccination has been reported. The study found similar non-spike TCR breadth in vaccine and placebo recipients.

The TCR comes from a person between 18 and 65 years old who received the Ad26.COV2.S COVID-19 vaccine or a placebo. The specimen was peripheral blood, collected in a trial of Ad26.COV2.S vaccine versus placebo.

The CDR3 nucleotides are TGTGCCAGCAACACCCTGGTCCCTGAAGCTTTCTTT. As protein: CASNTLVPEAFF. The V gene is TRBV21-1, the J gene TRBJ1-1; the table's D call of TRBD1 was not tested on the DNA. TRBV21-1 is reported as a pseudogene. The CDR3 contains 12 residues.